This TCR beta chain comes out of a study of T-cell memory formation after mild COVID-19. This CDR3 comprises 15 residues. Germline lookup yields CDR1 LGHNA and CDR2 YSLEER. V was clipped by 3 bases and J by 2 bases; unmatched bases: 6. MiXCR, applied by TCRdb to the 5' RACE reads, yields one record per CDR3 protein. The data contain tens of thousands of distinct CDR3 sequences, more than 10% of them singletons. The chain links TRBV4-3 to TRBJ1-1; 7 bases match TRBD1. The sample consisted of PBMCs or a T cell subset sorted from them (not recorded which). The clonotype was recovered from a man aged 18-30 years who had mild COVID-19 (a few samples of this study predate the infection). Cell type and time point are not known. The CDR3 here is CASSHPGQTNTEAFF. The CDR3 DNA is TGCGCCAGCAGCCACCCGGGACAGACTAACACTGAAGCTTTCTTT.